This T cell receptor beta chain was observed in a study of blood T cell repertoires in COVID-19. Looking at the study overall: Whether acute or convalescent, the COVID-19 samples came from the United States, Italy and Spain. PBMCs, B-cell-depleted T cells, or T cells provided the cDNA or gDNA that made up the material.

The protocol was immunoSEQ multiplex PCR, while the TCRdb copy is restricted to in-frame clones and leaves out a portion. The data contain roughly 46,000 clones, 70% to 90% of them singletons. Trimming cost V 0 bases and J 6 bases, with 13 bases left between them. This CDR3 is 14 amino acids long. Germline V gives CDR1 SGDLS, CDR2 YYNGEE. The TCR comes from a man aged 50 to 60 with active COVID-19. The specimen sequenced was peripheral blood. The rearrangement links TRBV9 to TRBJ2-7, with D maybe TRBD2 (5 bases). The CDR3 spells CASSVASAEGEQYF. DNA of the CDR3: TGTGCCAGCAGCGTAGCCTCGGCTGAGGGCGAGCAGTACTTC.